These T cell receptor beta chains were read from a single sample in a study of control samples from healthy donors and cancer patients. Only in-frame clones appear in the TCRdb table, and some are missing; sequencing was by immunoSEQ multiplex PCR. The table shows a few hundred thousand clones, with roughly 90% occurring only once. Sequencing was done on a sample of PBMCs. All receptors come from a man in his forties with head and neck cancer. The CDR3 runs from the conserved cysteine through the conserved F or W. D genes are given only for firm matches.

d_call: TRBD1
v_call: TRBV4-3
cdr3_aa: CASSQGDRSTYEQYF

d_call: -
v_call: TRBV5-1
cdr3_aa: CASSPGSGRGQAQETQYF

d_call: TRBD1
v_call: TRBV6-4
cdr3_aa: CANETGITEQFF

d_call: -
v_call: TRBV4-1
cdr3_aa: CASSQDLTEAFF

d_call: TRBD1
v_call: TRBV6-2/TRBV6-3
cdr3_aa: CASSYNPGQGNFYEQYF

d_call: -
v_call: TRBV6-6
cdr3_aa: CASSDSGPQHF

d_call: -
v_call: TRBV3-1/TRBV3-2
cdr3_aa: CASSQSPGGELFF

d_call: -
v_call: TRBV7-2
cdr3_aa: CASSLVLGAYNEQFF

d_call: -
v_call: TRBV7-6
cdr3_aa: CASSSTGRHGFEQYF

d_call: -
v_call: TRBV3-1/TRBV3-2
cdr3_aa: CASSQSLGSSGANVLTF

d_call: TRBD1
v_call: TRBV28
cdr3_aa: CASSSPGTGRETQYF

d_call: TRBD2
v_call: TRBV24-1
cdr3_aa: CATSDLAGDTGELFF

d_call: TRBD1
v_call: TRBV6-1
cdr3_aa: CASRGQGGEHGYTF

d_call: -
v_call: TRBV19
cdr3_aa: CASSSIRPPQHGEQFF

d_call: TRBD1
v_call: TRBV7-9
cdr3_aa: CASSLGQGATQTLSGYTF

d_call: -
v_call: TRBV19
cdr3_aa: CASKGVPGNTIYF

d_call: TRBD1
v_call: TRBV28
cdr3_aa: CASRREGAGSLHF

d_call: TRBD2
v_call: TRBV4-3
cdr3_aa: CASSLLLAGGPSFHEQFF

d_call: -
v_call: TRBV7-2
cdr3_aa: CASSLVAGPHNTDTQYF

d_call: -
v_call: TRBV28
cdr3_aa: CASSPLGVLSGNTIYF

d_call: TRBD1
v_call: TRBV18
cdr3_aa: CASSPSARGVNQPQHF

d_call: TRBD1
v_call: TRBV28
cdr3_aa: CASSPRTGNQPQHF

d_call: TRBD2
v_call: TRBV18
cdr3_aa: CASSPRGGGGTDTQYF

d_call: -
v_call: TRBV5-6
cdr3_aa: CASSGQAALDTQYF

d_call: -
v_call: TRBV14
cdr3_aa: CASSQVGTHYGYTF

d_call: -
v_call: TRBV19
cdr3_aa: CASSIRAEAYEQYF

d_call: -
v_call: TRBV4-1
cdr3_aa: CASSPRGEETEAFF

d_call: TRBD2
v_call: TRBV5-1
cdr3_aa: CASANPLAGEAADTQYF

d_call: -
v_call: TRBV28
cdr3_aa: CASSFKRANVLTF

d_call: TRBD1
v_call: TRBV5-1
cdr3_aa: CASSSGGGGYTF

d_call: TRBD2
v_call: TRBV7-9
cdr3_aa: CASSLVAGEETQYF

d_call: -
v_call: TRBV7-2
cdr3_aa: CASSLSTLEVLAFF

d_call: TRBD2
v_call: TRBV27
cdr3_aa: CASYRTSGNLYNEQFF

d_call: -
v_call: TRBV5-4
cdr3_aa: CASRRTVSYNEQFF

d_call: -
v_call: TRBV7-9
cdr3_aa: CASGLRENAEAFF

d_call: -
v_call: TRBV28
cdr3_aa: CATRRRNQPQHF

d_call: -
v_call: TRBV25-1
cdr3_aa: CAGRPSYEQYF

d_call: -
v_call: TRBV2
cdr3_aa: CASRGQGAPQETQYF

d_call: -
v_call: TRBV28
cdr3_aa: CASSFSGYEQYF

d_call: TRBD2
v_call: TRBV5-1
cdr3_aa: CASSTDIPGLAGGSDTQYF

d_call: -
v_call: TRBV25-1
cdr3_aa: CASSEGGPSYNEQFF

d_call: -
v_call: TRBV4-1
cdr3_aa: CASSQDAALSPNQPQHF

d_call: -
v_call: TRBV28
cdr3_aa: CASSLRGAYNSPLHF

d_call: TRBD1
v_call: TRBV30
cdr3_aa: CAWMGTANSPLHF

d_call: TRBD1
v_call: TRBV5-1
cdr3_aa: CASSLPDRGIPNNEKLFF

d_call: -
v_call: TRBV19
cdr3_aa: CASSIGPGNTIYF

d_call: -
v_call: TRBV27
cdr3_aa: CASSLSGAYEQYF

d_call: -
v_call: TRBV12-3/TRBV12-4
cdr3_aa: CASSHNEQFF

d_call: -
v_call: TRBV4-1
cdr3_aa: CASSQQGSRNTEAFF

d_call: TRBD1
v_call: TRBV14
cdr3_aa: CASRLTGGSYNEQFF

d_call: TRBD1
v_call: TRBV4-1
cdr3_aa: CASSQQQGGQETQYF